The rows below give T cell receptor beta chains drawn from one sample of a study of graft-versus-host responses after intestinal transplantation. Their target antigens are unknown. Sequencing was performed with immunoSEQ multiplex PCR; in TCRdb, only in-frame clones are kept and a portion is missing. The sample includes about 88,000 clones, approximately 94% of them seen just once. Sequences were derived from unstimulated CD4+ T cells sorted from spleen or lymph node cells, sampled before transplant. The receptors come from a human donor who was the organ donor for an intestinal transplant. Both conserved end residues are part of each CDR3. Not every row has a clone size; where given, it reads once, few, many or a size class.

V	size	J	CDR3
TRBV7-9	.	TRBJ1-4	CASSSIKSGQTATNEKLFF
TRBV5-1	.	TRBJ2-7	CASSPKPRGTLYEQYF
TRBV5-4	.	TRBJ2-5	CASSLGLAAQETQYF
TRBV27	.	TRBJ2-7	CASSREANSYEQYF
TRBV6-5	.	TRBJ1-2	CASSSVKSASYTF
TRBV7-8	.	TRBJ1-6	CASSLRTLPLHF
TRBV19	.	TRBJ2-2	CASSRGQGVEELFF
TRBV30	.	TRBJ2-2	CAWSARNAWELFF
TRBV27	.	TRBJ1-3	CASSFTGNSGNTIYF
TRBV19	.	TRBJ2-7	CASSPSGGYSYEQYF
TRBV7-9	.	TRBJ1-2	CASSLGAPKSNYGYTF
TRBV27	once	TRBJ1-5	CASSLSLNQPQHF
TRBV19	.	TRBJ1-4	CASATGPNEKLFF
TRBV28	.	TRBJ2-1	CASSLDGGGAAYNEQFF
TRBV6-5	.	TRBJ2-3	CASSYSFGHGDTQYF
TRBV5-6	.	TRBJ2-5	CASSLGPAGVQETQYF
TRBV7-9	.	TRBJ2-3	CASSLYDTQYF
TRBV18	.	TRBJ1-4	CASSVQESTNEKLFF
TRBV4-2	.	TRBJ2-3	CASSPAGGGSGDTQYF
TRBV6-1	.	TRBJ1-4	CASSVGLYRIATNEKLFF
TRBV7-2	.	TRBJ1-5	CASSLGAPDRYSNQPQHF
TRBV6-6	.	TRBJ2-1	CASSVYVRGNEQFF
TRBV29-1	.	TRBJ1-4	CSVRSGGWDEKLFF
TRBV19	.	TRBJ2-7	CASSINRAGQPAYEQYF